This T cell receptor beta chain was captured by sequencing in a study of cytomegalovirus exposure and HLA in healthy donors. Study context: Prior work identified around 100 million unique TCR beta sequences in some 180 million T cells. Study-level findings and limits: Across donors, sequencing depth was assumed by presence/absence analyses to be roughly uniform. What was likely a sequencing artifact was a cluster of highly shared sequence variants. Cytomegalovirus status, reportedly, was diagnosed with high specificity and sensitivity by the classifier.

This CDR3 is 16 amino acids long. Germline V gene lookup returns CDR1 MNHNY and CDR2 SVGAGI (reference sequence). V was pared by 7 bases and J by 1 base, with 17 bases between. To note about this clone: Its matching antigen is unknown.

PCR involved 60 Vbeta and 13 Jbeta primers. Libraries were prepared by immunoSEQ multiplex PCR; TCRdb keeps only in-frame clonotypes and omits some of them. Of more than 90,000 clones listed, 76% are singletons. The sequenced sample was PBMCs. The TCR originated in a middle-aged man in good health and CMV-seronegative. This chain joins TRBV6-6 and TRBJ2-1; tentative D call: TRBD1 (6 bases). CDR3 residues: CASTLQGQGSYNEQFF. DNA of the CDR3: TGTGCCAGCACCCTACAGGGACAAGGGTCCTACAATGAGCAGTTCTTC.